Below, 29 T cell receptor beta chains from the same sample are listed, as sequenced in a study of T-cell memory formation after mild COVID-19. MiXCR was run by TCRdb on the 5' RACE reads, yielding one entry per CDR3 protein. The sample carries fewer than 350,000 distinct CDR3 sequences, more than 15% recorded once. What was sequenced was PBMCs or a T cell subset sorted from them (not recorded which). These receptors were taken from a young man who had mild COVID-19 (a few samples of this study predate the infection). Cell type and time point are not known.

The chain combines TRBV7-9 with TRBJ1-4, with 9 nucleotides matching TRBD1. The J segment lost 3 bases and the V segment lost 3 bases, leaving 8 bases of the junction unmatched. The CDR3 contains 17 residues. Per the germline V gene, CDR1 is SEHNR and CDR2 is FQNEAQ (reference sequence). The chain's CDR3 is CASSFGQGRGSNEKLFF. CDR3 nucleotides: TGTGCCAGCAGCTTCGGACAGGGGCGAGGGTCTAATGAAAAACTGTTTTTT. The full variable domain, in which reference TRBV7-9 and TRBJ1-4 provide the parts outside the CDR3, is DTGVSQNPRHKITKRGQNVTFRCDPISEHNRLYWYRQTLGQGPEFLTYFQNEAQLEKSRLLSDRFSAERPKGSFSTLEIQRTEQGDSAMYLCASSFGQGRGSNEKLFFGSGTQLSVL.

This clonotype was observed a handful of times. V is TRBV11-2 and J is TRBJ2-5, with D tentatively TRBD1 or TRBD2 (5 bases each). The ends were cut back, 6 bases at V and 1 base at J, with 18 bases in the middle. CDR1 is SGHAT and CDR2 is FQNNGV in the germline V gene. The CDR3 runs to 16 residues. The CDR3 nucleotides read TGTGCCAGCAGTTCCGGGACCGCGGACCTCCAAGAGACCCAGTACTTC. Amino acid sequence: CASSSGTADLQETQYF.

The genes are TRBV6-1 and TRBJ2-7, with 9 bases aligning to TRBD1. From germline, CDR1 is MNHNS and CDR2 SASEGT. After removal of 7 bases from V and 3 bases from J, the junction contained 1 base not matched to a gene. This CDR3 spans 12 amino acids. CDR3 in DNA: TGTGCCAGCACGGGACAGGGCTACGAGCAGTACGTC. It is translated as CASTGQGYEQYV.

The CDR3 DNA reads as TGCAGCGTTGCGGCAGTCCATGATACGTCGGATACGCAGTATTTT. It specifies CSVAAVHDTSDTQYF. The chain couples TRBV29-1 to TRBJ2-3; D remains unclear. CDR1 is SQVTM and CDR2 is ANQGSEA in the germline V gene. The CDR3 is made up of 15 amino acids. With 4 bases removed from V and 6 bases from J, the gap between germline ends came to 20 bases.

The chain couples TRBV20-1 to TRBJ1-5; D is possibly TRBD1 (5 bases). CDR1 and CDR2 (germline): DFQATT, SNEGSKA (reference sequence). The CDR3 covers 12 residues. V lost 0 bases, J lost 7 bases, and 7 bases lay in between. CDR3 bases: TGCAGTGCTAGAGACAGGGAACAGCCCCAGCATTTT. Protein product: CSARDREQPQHF.

This clonotype was picked up many times. The chain combines TRBV6-5 with TRBJ1-1; D perhaps matches TRBD1 (5 bases). The CDR3 is made up of 14 amino acids. V was cut by 7 bases and J by 1 base, with 13 bases left in between. Germline V gene data show CDR1 as MNHEY and CDR2 as SVGAGI. The CDR3 DNA is TGTGCCAGCAACACCGGGGGGTCGAACACTGAAGCTTTCTTT. Translated: CASNTGGSNTEAFF.

About this clonotype: A junction boundary mismatches the germline segment, possibly from a read error. This chain uses TRBV3-1 with TRBJ1-1; 7 nucleotides match TRBD1. The CDR3 has 15 amino acids. CDR1 LGHDT and CDR2 YNNKEL come from the germline V gene (reference sequence). CDR3 sequence (DNA): TGTGCCAGCAGCCCGACCGGACAGGTGAACGCTGAAGCTTTCTTT. It codes for CASSPTGQVNAEAFF.

CDR3 sequence: CASSPRGPTPLQYF. In DNA, the CDR3 is TGTGCCAGCAGTCCCCGGGGGCCTACCCCTCTTCAGTACTTC. This chain links TRBV12-3 or TRBV12-4 with TRBJ2-4; D possibly uses TRBD1 or TRBD2 (6 bases each). The CDR3 totals 14 residues. The V and J ends lost 5 bases and 11 bases respectively, with 19 bases between them.

This clonotype was observed a handful of times. The chain combines TRBV5-1 with TRBJ2-2; 7 bases align to TRBD1. V was clipped by 6 bases and J by 7 bases; unmatched bases: 9. The germline CDR1 and CDR2 sequences are SGHRS and YFSETQ. The CDR3 runs 14 residues. Here the CDR3 reads CASKETGSNGELFF. The DNA for the CDR3 is TGCGCCAGCAAGGAGACAGGGTCGAACGGGGAGCTGTTTTTT.

The chain links TRBV7-3 to TRBJ1-3; 9 bases match TRBD1. The CDR3 is 21 amino acids. After removal of 1 base from V and 0 bases from J, the junction contained 16 bases not matched to a gene. Germline V CDR1 and CDR2: SGHTA, FQGTGA. The CDR3: CASSLIGSDRDREASGNTIYF. DNA for the CDR3: TGTGCCAGCAGCTTAATAGGGAGCGACCGGGACAGGGAGGCCTCTGGAAACACCATATATTTT.

This clonotype was recorded a few times. The chain is built from TRBV6-2 or TRBV6-3 and TRBJ2-1; 10 bases line up with TRBD2. The CDR3 extends over 15 amino acids. The trim removed 0 bases at V and 10 bases at J, leaving 6 bases unmatched. Germline assignment: CDR1 MNHEY and CDR2 SVGEGT. CDR3 in DNA: TGTGCCAGCAGTTACTCTCTAGCGGGGGTGGGGGAGCAGTTCTTC. This sequence encodes CASSYSLAGVGEQFF.

With respect to this clonotype: An end of the junction does not agree with germline; a read error may underlie this. The rearrangement uses TRBV5-5 and TRBJ2-3; the D gene is possibly TRBD1 (5 bases). The V gene's germline CDR1 is SGHKS and CDR2 YYEKEE (reference sequence). The CDR3 sequence is 15 residues long. The DNA for the CDR3 is TGTGCCAGCGGCTTAAGGGGAAGGGGCACAGATACGCAGTATTTT. It is translated as CASGLRGRGTDTQYF.

This clonotype was counted at least ten times. V usage is TRBV5-1 and J usage is TRBJ2-5, with 7 bases matching TRBD1. The CDR3 length is 13 residues. V was pared by 4 bases and J by 2 bases, with 2 bases of the junction left unmatched. Per germline, CDR1 SGHRS and CDR2 YFSETQ. CDR3 region: CASSPQGQETQYF. CDR3 in DNA: TGCGCCAGCAGCCCACAGGGGCAAGAGACCCAGTACTTC.

This chain connects TRBV6-5 to TRBJ2-6; 15 positions agree with TRBD2. Germline lookup yields CDR1 MNHEY and CDR2 SVGAGI. This CDR3 has 19 amino acids. V gave up 2 bases and J gave up 4 bases; unmatched junction bases: 6. The DNA of the CDR3 is TGTGCCAGCAGTTACCTCGGACTAGCGGGGGGGCCCGGGGCCAACGTCCTGACTTTC. Its translation: CASSYLGLAGGPGANVLTF.

This clonotype appeared a few times. The chain recombines TRBV5-5 with TRBJ2-2; 7 positions agree with TRBD1. The CDR3 spans 16 residues. Germline V gives CDR1 SGHKS, CDR2 YYEKEE (reference sequence). Trimming at V came to 2 bases and at J to 3 bases, leaving 7 bases not matched to a gene. CDR3 protein: CASSFLKTGYTGELFF. CDR3 bases: TGTGCCAGCAGCTTCCTAAAGACAGGGTACACCGGGGAGCTGTTTTTT. Full variable domain (missing parts from reference TRBV5-5 and TRBJ2-2): DAGVTQSPTHLIKTRGQQVTLRCSPISGHKSVSWYQQVLGQGPQFIFQYYEKEERGRGNFPDRFSARQFPNYSSELNVNALLLGDSALYLCASSFLKTGYTGELFFGEGSRLTVL.

The chain joins TRBV4-3 to TRBJ2-2; 7 bases agree with TRBD2. The germline CDR1 and CDR2 sequences are LGHNA and YSLEER. V lost 0 bases and J lost 6; bases outside the gene matches: 7. The CDR3 runs to 16 residues. CDR3 protein: CASSQDERGSAGELFF. For the CDR3, the DNA is TGCGCCAGCAGCCAAGACGAGCGGGGTTCGGCCGGGGAGCTGTTTTTT.

The genes are TRBV7-2 and TRBJ1-1; 7 bases line up with TRBD1. CDR3 length: 15 residues. The germline V gene has CDR1 SGHTA and CDR2 FQGNSA. Trimming at V came to 5 bases and at J to 5 bases, leaving 11 bases not matched to a gene. CDR3 in DNA: TGTGCCAGCAGCCCGAGTATGAGCAGGGGGACTGAAGCTTTCTTT. Translated: CASSPSMSRGTEAFF.

This clonotype showed up many times. The chain combines TRBV5-1 with TRBJ1-1; D is ambiguous. V dropped 4 bases and J dropped 4 bases, with 14 bases sitting between them. This CDR3 has 14 amino acids. Germline values: CDR1 SGHRS, CDR2 YFSETQ. DNA for the CDR3: TGCGCCAGCAGCCAGGACCCGGCGAGCACTGAAGCTTTCTTT. As protein: CASSQDPASTEAFF.

The DNA of the CDR3 is TGTGCCACCAGCAGGGGGCCAGAAGGGCAGCCCCAGCATTTT. Its protein is CATSRGPEGQPQHF. The rearrangement joins TRBV15 to TRBJ1-5, with D possibly TRBD1 on 5 matching bases. Trimming stripped 3 bases from V and 7 bases from J, with 13 bases between. The germline V gene has CDR1 LNHNV and CDR2 YYDKDF (reference sequence). CDR3 size: 14 residues.

This clonotype was recorded a few times. V gene TRBV7-2 combines with J gene TRBJ2-2; D call uncertain. V shed 3 bases and J shed 7 bases, with 3 bases lying between them. The CDR3 is made up of 11 amino acids. The germline V gene has CDR1 SGHTA and CDR2 FQGNSA. The CDR3 DNA reads TGTGCCAGCAGCTTCTTCGGGGAGCTGTTTTTT. Protein sequence: CASSFFGELFF.

This clonotype was counted between two and nine times. The chain is built from TRBV12-3 or TRBV12-4 and TRBJ2-1, with D possibly matching TRBD1 (6 bases). This CDR3 comprises 15 residues. Between the trimmed V and J ends, which lost 2 bases and 2 bases, there was a span of 10 bases. The CDR3 nucleotides read TGTGCCAGCAGTTTAATGGGGGCTACCTACAATGAGCAGTTCTTC. Translating gives CASSLMGATYNEQFF.

This clonotype was detected only a few times. The chain carries TRBV6-1 and TRBJ2-3, with 9 nucleotides matching TRBD2. J lost 2 bases, V lost 5 bases, and 5 bases had no gene match. The CDR3 covers 15 residues. Germline V gives CDR1 MNHNS, CDR2 SASEGT. The CDR3 sequence is CASSFRGGDTDTQYF. The CDR3 region has the DNA TGTGCCAGCAGTTTTCGCGGGGGGGACACAGATACGCAGTATTTT.

This rearrangement joins TRBV7-9 to TRBJ1-1, with D uncertain. The CDR3 length is 13 residues. Deletions cut 5 bases from V and 0 bases from J, with 7 bases between. The germline CDR1 and CDR2 sequences are SEHNR and FQNEAQ (reference sequence). The CDR3 DNA reads as TGTGCCAGCAGCAGCGGAGTGAACACTGAAGCTTTCTTT. Translating gives CASSSGVNTEAFF.

This clonotype appeared a few times. The chain recombines TRBV14 with TRBJ2-2; 7 bases fit TRBD1. The CDR3 runs to 16 residues. CDR1 is SGHDN and CDR2 is FVKESK in the germline V gene. V gave up 1 base and J gave up 4 bases; unmatched junction bases: 6. The CDR3 DNA reads as TGTGCCAGCAGCCAAGCAGGACAGGAGACCACCGGGGAGCTGTTTTTT. It codes for CASSQAGQETTGELFF.

The chain has TRBV7-2 and TRBJ1-5, with no clear D. Trimming pared 4 bases from V and 0 bases from J, leaving 7 bases between. Germline V lookup: CDR1 SGHTA, CDR2 FQGNSA. CDR3 length: 14 residues. The CDR3 here is CASSSALSNQPQHF. As DNA, the CDR3 is TGTGCCAGCAGCTCGGCCCTTAGCAATCAGCCCCAGCATTTT. Complete variable domain (other parts from reference TRBV7-2 and TRBJ1-5): GAGVSQSPSNKVTEKGKDVELRCDPISGHTALYWYRQSLGQGLEFLIYFQGNSAPDKSGLPSDRFSAERTGGSVSTLTIQRTQQEDSAVYLCASSSALSNQPQHFGDGTRLSIL.

The chain employs TRBV7-7 and TRBJ2-7; 7 nucleotides line up with TRBD1. CDR1 is SSHAT, CDR2 FNYEAQ, per germline (reference sequence). The CDR3 consists of 13 residues. The trim removed 5 bases at V and 2 bases at J, leaving 3 bases unmatched. The CDR3 sequence: CASSADRAYEQYF. DNA for the CDR3: TGTGCCAGCAGCGCCGACAGGGCCTACGAGCAGTACTTC.

The chain carries TRBV6-1 and TRBJ1-1, with D possibly being TRBD1 (6 bases). The CDR3 extends over 12 amino acids. V gave up 6 bases and J gave up 6 bases, with 11 bases separating them. CDR1 is MNHNS, CDR2 SASEGT, per germline. CDR3: CASRGGGAEAFF. The CDR3, as DNA: TGTGCCAGCAGAGGAGGGGGGGCTGAAGCTTTCTTT.

The genes are TRBV24-1 and TRBJ2-5, with D maybe TRBD1 (5 bases). Germline CDR1 is KGHDR and CDR2 is SFDVKD. V was trimmed by 7 bases and J by 0 bases, leaving 8 bases between them. This CDR3 contains 13 residues. The CDR3 sequence: CATRRGYQETQYF. The CDR3 DNA sequence: TGTGCCACCAGAAGGGGATACCAAGAGACCCAGTACTTC.

Only a few counts were recorded for this clonotype. CDR3 coding DNA: TGTGCCACCAGTGATCCCCGGGGCGGTGACAATGAGCAGTTCTTC. The encoded protein is CATSDPRGGDNEQFF. The genes are TRBV24-1 and TRBJ2-1, with D possibly called TRBD1 or TRBD2 (5 bases each). CDR1 and CDR2 (germline): KGHDR, SFDVKD. The CDR3 consists of 15 residues. V gave up 3 bases and J gave up 5 bases, with 13 bases separating them.